Each of the 15 T cell receptor beta chains below was sequenced from the same sample in a study of blood T cell repertoires in COVID-19. Using immunoSEQ multiplex PCR, the repertoire was profiled, and TCRdb retains in-frame clones only, with some absent. The sample has roughly 230,000 clones; roughly 90% are singletons. The sequenced sample consisted of peripheral blood. Receptors were obtained from a man aged 65 to 79 with acute or convalescent COVID-19.

The genes are TRBV19 and TRBJ1-1, with 7 bases aligning to TRBD1. V lost 2 bases and J lost 4; bases outside the gene matches: 4. Germline V gives CDR1 LNHDA, CDR2 SQIVND (reference sequence). The CDR3 has 14 residues. CDR3 bases: TGTGCCAGTAGTATAACAGGGGCAACCACTGAAGCTTTCTTT. Translation gives CASSITGATTEAFF.

The chain is built from TRBV28 and TRBJ2-3; D gene unclear. Germline V CDR1 and CDR2: MDHEN, SYDVKM. The CDR3 length is 12 residues. Trimming stripped 4 bases from V and 7 bases from J, with 9 bases between. The CDR3 here is CASSSNPNTQYF. In DNA form, the CDR3 reads TGTGCCAGCAGTTCCAATCCAAATACGCAGTATTTT.

This clone was recorded only once. Here the CDR3 reads CASSLNTGAPSSPLHF. DNA for the CDR3: TGTGCCAGCAGCCTCAATACTGGGGCCCCCAGTTCACCCCTCCACTTT. The rearrangement links TRBV7-9 to TRBJ1-6; possible D gene TRBD1, 5 bases. The CDR3 consists of 16 residues. The germline gives CDR1 SEHNR, CDR2 FQNEAQ (reference sequence). With 5 bases removed from V and 9 bases from J, the gap between germline ends came to 20 bases.

A few counts support this clone. The chain is built from TRBV6-1 and TRBJ1-5; 10 nucleotides line up with TRBD1. CDR1 is MNHNS and CDR2 is SASEGT in the germline V gene. The V gene end was trimmed by 1 base and the J gene end by 0 bases; junction bases not matched to a gene: 0. The CDR3 sequence is 16 residues long. The CDR3 DNA is TGTGCCAGCAGTGAAGGGACAGGGGGTAGCAATCAGCCCCAGCATTTT. This translates into CASSEGTGGSNQPQHF.

The rearrangement joins TRBV19 to TRBJ1-1; 10 positions match TRBD1. CDR3 length: 16 residues. Germline CDR1 and CDR2: LNHDA and SQIVND (reference sequence). V lost 7 bases and J lost 0; bases outside the gene matches: 8. Written as DNA, the CDR3 is TGTGCCAGTACCCCGACAGGGGGCGCATTGAACACTGAAGCTTTCTTT. It is translated as CASTPTGGALNTEAFF.

This chain uses TRBV28 with TRBJ1-2; no clear D gene. V was cut by 6 bases and J by 4 bases, with 9 bases left in between. Per the germline V gene, CDR1 is MDHEN and CDR2 is SYDVKM. The CDR3 has 12 amino acids. CDR3 DNA sequence: TGTGCCAGCAGAGAGGGTTCCTATGGCTACACCTTC. Amino acids: CASREGSYGYTF.

This clone appeared once. The chain employs TRBV27 and TRBJ1-2, with D possibly matching TRBD1 (6 bases). The CDR3 is 13 residues long. Germline CDR1 reads MNHEY; CDR2 reads SMNVEV (reference sequence). Trimming took 0 bases from V and 6 from J, leaving 8 bases between them. Here the CDR3 DNA reads TGTGCCAGCAGTTTATCCAACAGGGATGGCTACACCTTC. Protein sequence: CASSLSNRDGYTF.

The rearrangement uses TRBV6-5 and TRBJ1-2, with D maybe TRBD1 (5 bases). CDR3 length: 15 amino acids. In germline, CDR1 is MNHEY, CDR2 SVGAGI. V lost 5 bases and J lost 6, with 19 bases in between. The DNA for the CDR3 is TGTGCCAGCAGTACCAACGTTGTGGGGCAGGATGGCTACACCTTC. It codes for CASSTNVVGQDGYTF.

V is TRBV29-1 and J is TRBJ2-3; 11 bases are shared with TRBD1. The CDR3 contains 16 residues. J was trimmed by 2 bases and V by 5 bases; bases with no gene match: 9. Looked up from germline, CDR1 is SQVTM and CDR2 is ANQGSEA. Here the CDR3 DNA reads TGCAGCGTTATGGGGACAGGGGGGGGCCTCACAGATACGCAGTATTTT. Its translation is CSVMGTGGGLTDTQYF.

V usage is TRBV29-1 and J usage is TRBJ1-4, with a tentative D call TRBD1 (5 bases). The CDR3 sequence is 13 residues long. V was pared by 5 bases and J by 2 bases, with 9 bases between. The germline CDR1 and CDR2 sequences are SQVTM and ANQGSEA. DNA of the CDR3: TGCAGCGTTAGCAGGGCTACTAATGAAAAACTGTTTTTT. It codes for CSVSRATNEKLFF.

The chain carries TRBV19 and TRBJ2-3; D remains ambiguous. This CDR3 is built from 14 residues. V was cut by 6 bases and J by 3 bases, with 13 bases left in between. Germline V lookup: CDR1 LNHDA, CDR2 SQIVND (reference sequence). For the CDR3, the DNA is TGTGCCAGTAGCCGAACCAGGTTGACAGATACGCAGTATTTT. This codes for CASSRTRLTDTQYF.

The chain uses TRBV5-1 and TRBJ2-7, with 9 bases lining up with TRBD2. The trim removed 4 bases at V and 7 bases at J, leaving 15 bases unmatched. This CDR3 contains 16 residues. CDR1 is SGHRS, CDR2 YFSETQ, per germline. CDR3 loop: CASSRQSAGGPWEQYF. The CDR3 DNA follows: TGCGCCAGCAGCCGGCAGTCCGCGGGAGGGCCTTGGGAGCAGTACTTC.

The table lists this clone with a few counts. The genes are TRBV12-3 or TRBV12-4 and TRBJ2-1; TRBD2 might be the D (6 bases). The CDR3 loop spans 11 amino acids. Trimming took 5 bases from V and 8 from J, leaving 7 bases between them. CDR3: CASSSGYEQFF. CDR3 DNA: TGTGCCAGCAGTAGCGGGTATGAGCAGTTCTTC.

For this clone: The junction does not match germline at one end; this may be a read error. The chain has TRBV30 and TRBJ1-2; D uncertain. The CDR3 sequence is 12 residues long. Per the germline V gene, CDR1 is GTSNPN and CDR2 is SVGIG (reference sequence). This chain's CDR3 is CALSRGNYGYTF. The CDR3, as DNA: TGTGCCTTGAGTAGAGGGAACTATGGCTACACCTTC.

There are a few counts of this clone. The chain joins TRBV7-2 to TRBJ2-7, with 7 bases lining up with TRBD2. The V segment lost 3 bases and the J segment 7 bases; nucleotides outside the gene matches: 6. The CDR3 totals 13 residues. Germline-derived CDR1 and CDR2 are SGHTA and FQGNSA. CDR3 sequence (DNA): TGTGCCAGCAGCTTGGAGGGACTACAAGAGCAGTACTTC. Translated: CASSLEGLQEQYF.